The rows below give T cell receptor beta chains drawn from one sample of a study of T cell responses to AZD1222 COVID-19 vaccine. Sequencing was performed with immunoSEQ multiplex PCR; in TCRdb, only in-frame clones are kept and a portion is missing. Of under 130,000 clones listed, about 92% are singletons. The sample here was peripheral blood, taken on day 0 of AZD1222 vaccination. Receptor source: an adult in good health. Each CDR3 is given with its conserved first and last residue. A D gene is named only where the DNA matches it firmly. Not every row has a clone size; where given, it reads once, few, many or a size class.

TRBV4-1	TRBJ2-1	TRBD2	-	TGCGCCAGCAGCCAAGAGTTCCAACTTCTAGCGGGAGGGCGTACTGAGCAGTTCTTC	CASSQEFQLLAGGRTEQFF
TRBV19	TRBJ2-3	-	-	TGTGCCAGTAGTATATTTCGTGGAGATACGCAGTATTTT	CASSIFRGDTQYF
TRBV7-2	TRBJ2-3	-	-	TGTGCCAGCAGCTTAATGGGACCGACAGATACGCAGTATTTT	CASSLMGPTDTQYF
TRBV7-7	TRBJ2-7	-	-	TGTGCCAGCAGCCCATATCCGGATGCGCGAGCCTACGAGCAGTACTTC	CASSPYPDARAYEQYF
TRBV5-1	TRBJ1-2	-	-	TGCGCCAGCAGCCCGGGACAACCGGGGGTCTACACCTTC	CASSPGQPGVYTF
TRBV12-3/TRBV12-4	TRBJ2-7	-	few	TGTGCCAGCAGTCAAAGCTCCTACGAGCAGTACTTC	CASSQSSYEQYF
TRBV27	TRBJ1-2	-	-	TGTGCCAGCAGTCCCCGAGGTGACTATGGCTACACCTTC	CASSPRGDYGYTF
TRBV11-3	TRBJ2-7	-	few	TGTGCCAGCAGTGAGGGGAATAATAGGGGCTCCTACGAGCAGTACTTC	CASSEGNNRGSYEQYF
TRBV30	TRBJ1-1	-	-	TGTGCCTGCAAGAACGGGGCCGGACGGGGCACTGAAGCTTTCTTT	CACKNGAGRGTEAFF
TRBV4-2	TRBJ2-1	TRBD2	-	TGTGCCAGCAGCACGCGTAGCGGGGGGTACAATGAGCAGTTCTTC	CASSTRSGGYNEQFF
TRBV29-1	TRBJ1-2	-	-	TGCAGCGTTTTTGAGGGCTATGGCTACACCTTC	CSVFEGYGYTF
TRBV3-1/TRBV3-2	TRBJ1-5	TRBD1	-	TGTGCCAGCAGTCAAGGGACAGGGGGCTCGCCCCAGCATTTT	CASSQGTGGSPQHF
TRBV9	TRBJ2-7	-	-	TGTGCCAGCAGCGTTCGTCTGGGCGGCTACGAGCAGTACTTC	CASSVRLGGYEQYF
TRBV24-1	TRBJ1-2	-	-	TGTGCCACCAGTGGTCGAGGCTCTATCTATCACGGCTACACCTTC	CATSGRGSIYHGYTF
TRBV7-9	TRBJ1-2	-	-	TGTGCCAGCAGCTCTCCCTTTAGGACGGGTTTGGAAGGCTACACCTTC	CASSSPFRTGLEGYTF
TRBV30	TRBJ1-4	-	once	TGTGCCTGGAGTGCCCTACAGGGTGAAAAACTGTTTTTT	CAWSALQGEKLFF
TRBV4-3	TRBJ1-3	-	-	TGCGCCAGCAGCCAAGAGAGAAGCTCTGGAAACACCATATATTTT	CASSQERSSGNTIYF
TRBV29-1	TRBJ1-4	-	-	TGCAGCGTTGAGGGGGAATCTGCAACTAATGAAAAACTGTTTTTT	CSVEGESATNEKLFF
TRBV28	TRBJ2-7	TRBD1	-	TGTGCCAGCAGTGGGGGGACAGGGAGCTCCTACGAGCAGTACTTC	CASSGGTGSSYEQYF
TRBV6-5	TRBJ1-1	-	-	TGTGCCAGCAGTTCCCCGGGACGGTTGAACACTGAAGCTTTCTTT	CASSSPGRLNTEAFF
TRBV7-9	TRBJ1-3	-	-	TGTGCCAGCAGCAAACCTGCCGATCTTGCAGTTGGAAACACCATATATTTT	CASSKPADLAVGNTIYF
TRBV7-9	TRBJ1-6	-	once	TGTGCCGGCGGGTCACCCCTCCACTTT	CAGGSPLHF
TRBV7-8	TRBJ2-3	TRBD1	-	TGTGCCAGCAGCCCGCGGGACAGGGACACAGATACGCAGTATTTT	CASSPRDRDTDTQYF
TRBV19	TRBJ1-1	-	-	TGTGCCAGTAGTATTAACGGGAACACTGAAGCTTTCTTT	CASSINGNTEAFF
TRBV25-1	TRBJ2-7	-	-	TGTGCCAGCAGTGAATGGGGCGGATCCTACGAGCAGTACTTC	CASSEWGGSYEQYF
TRBV7-2	TRBJ2-7	TRBD1	-	TGTGCCAGCAGCCTAGGCCCAGGGGGCCCCTACGAGCAGTACTTC	CASSLGPGGPYEQYF
TRBV4-2	TRBJ2-5	TRBD2	-	TGTGCCAGCAGCCCAAGAACCTCCGGGACTAGCGGCCAAGAGACCCAGTACTTC	CASSPRTSGTSGQETQYF
TRBV28	TRBJ1-5	-	-	TGTGCCAGCAGTCCACCTATTGACGGAAGCAATCAGCCCCAGCATTTT	CASSPPIDGSNQPQHF
TRBV19	TRBJ1-5	-	-	TGTGCCAGTAGTATACCAGGGTTCGATCAGCCCCAGCATTTT	CASSIPGFDQPQHF
TRBV19	TRBJ2-1	-	-	TGTGCCAGTAGTATGGCCAGTAGGTCCTACAATGAGCAGTTCTTC	CASSMASRSYNEQFF
TRBV7-3	TRBJ2-1	TRBD1	-	TGTGCCAGCAGCTTGACTATCCAGGGGGATGAGCAGTTCTTC	CASSLTIQGDEQFF
TRBV11-2	TRBJ1-1	-	-	TGTGCCAGCAGCCTCAACAGGGATGAAGCTTTCTTT	CASSLNRDEAFF
TRBV5-1	TRBJ2-3	TRBD2	-	TGCGCCAGCAGCTTGGGACTAGCGGGAGCAAACACAGATACGCAGTATTTT	CASSLGLAGANTDTQYF
TRBV18	TRBJ2-3	-	once	TGTGCCAGCTCACCACCCAGCGGGCAAGATACGCAGTATTTT	CASSPPSGQDTQYF
TRBV6-6	TRBJ1-6	-	-	TGTGCCAGCAGTTACCTGGGGGACGCACCCCTCCACTTT	CASSYLGDAPLHF
TRBV12-5	TRBJ1-1	-	-	TGTGCTAGTGGAGAGATTGGGGGGGCCGCTTTCTTT	CASGEIGGAAFF
TRBV5-1	TRBJ2-1	-	-	TGCGCCAGCAGCCGAGCCCTTAATTTTGACACAATCAATGAGCAGTTCTTC	CASSRALNFDTINEQFF
TRBV9	TRBJ2-7	-	-	TGTGCCAGCAGCCCTGGACAGCAGTCCTCCTACGAGCAGTACTTC	CASSPGQQSSYEQYF
TRBV5-1	TRBJ2-3	-	-	TGCGCCAGCAGCTTGGAAGCGTTTAGCACAGATACGCAGTATTTT	CASSLEAFSTDTQYF
TRBV27	TRBJ1-2	-	-	TGTGCCAGCAGTTTAAACAGTAACTATGGCTACACCTTC	CASSLNSNYGYTF